Listed below are T cell receptor beta chains from one sample, sequenced in a study of blood T cells in healthy people across ages. TCRdb independently ran MiXCR on the 5' RACE reads; one entry per CDR3 protein. Of 540,000 or so distinct CDR3 sequences in the sample, about 26% were seen once. Sequencing was performed on blood. These receptors all come from a woman in her seventies in good health. CDR3s include the opening cysteine and the closing phenylalanine or tryptophan. The order of the fields is D gene, V gene, J gene, clone size, CDR3 protein, CDR3 DNA. A D gene is named only where the DNA matches it firmly. A clone size is listed for some rows: how often the clone was seen (once, few, many), or a class if it is expanded.

D gene: TRBD1
V gene: TRBV20-1
J gene: TRBJ2-2
clone size: .
CDR3 protein: CSALTGGTGELFF
CDR3 DNA: TGCAGTGCGCTCACAGGGGGCACCGGGGAGCTGTTTTTT

D gene: .
V gene: TRBV5-1
J gene: TRBJ2-3
clone size: few
CDR3 protein: CASSLQVGGGHSTDTQYF
CDR3 DNA: TGCGCCAGCAGCTTGCAAGTTGGGGGGGGCCACTCCACAGATACGCAGTATTTT

D gene: TRBD2
V gene: TRBV20-1
J gene: TRBJ2-4
clone size: .
CDR3 protein: CSAISGGVKNIQYF
CDR3 DNA: TGCAGTGCCATTAGCGGGGGGGTCAAAAACATTCAGTACTTC

D gene: .
V gene: TRBV20-1
J gene: TRBJ2-1
clone size: .
CDR3 protein: CSASQPSNEQFF
CDR3 DNA: TGCAGTGCTAGCCAGCCCAGCAATGAGCAGTTCTTC

D gene: TRBD1
V gene: TRBV6-1
J gene: TRBJ1-2
clone size: few
CDR3 protein: CASRGTDEFTNYGYTF
CDR3 DNA: TGTGCCAGCAGAGGGACAGACGAATTTACTAACTATGGCTACACCTTC

D gene: .
V gene: TRBV5-1
J gene: TRBJ1-2
clone size: few
CDR3 protein: CASSPTRRGIDGYTF
CDR3 DNA: TGCGCCAGCAGCCCTACACGGAGGGGTATTGATGGCTACACCTTC

D gene: TRBD1
V gene: TRBV19
J gene: TRBJ2-7
clone size: few
CDR3 protein: CASSRQGISYEQYF
CDR3 DNA: TGTGCCAGTTCCAGACAGGGCATCTCCTACGAGCAGTACTTC

D gene: TRBD1
V gene: TRBV6-1
J gene: TRBJ1-6
clone size: few
CDR3 protein: CASKPDRNNSPLHF
CDR3 DNA: TGTGCCAGCAAACCGGACAGGAATAATTCACCCCTCCACTTT

D gene: TRBD2
V gene: TRBV12-5
J gene: TRBJ2-5
clone size: .
CDR3 protein: CASGVGLAETQYF
CDR3 DNA: TGTGCTAGTGGTGTGGGACTAGCGGAGACCCAGTACTTC

D gene: .
V gene: TRBV25-1
J gene: TRBJ2-6
clone size: .
CDR3 protein: CASSLSTYSSSGANVLTF
CDR3 DNA: TGTGCCAGCAGTCTTTCGACATATTCGAGCTCTGGGGCCAACGTCCTGACTTTC

D gene: .
V gene: TRBV29-1
J gene: TRBJ1-2
clone size: .
CDR3 protein: CSGDTTYGYTF
CDR3 DNA: TGCAGCGGGGACACAACTTATGGCTACACCTTC

D gene: .
V gene: TRBV4-1
J gene: TRBJ2-7
clone size: once
CDR3 protein: CASSQDLRLSYAQYF
CDR3 DNA: TGCGCCAGCAGCCAAGATTTAAGACTTTCCTACGCGCAGTACTTC

D gene: .
V gene: TRBV27
J gene: TRBJ1-1
clone size: .
CDR3 protein: CASSPGLVGTEAFF
CDR3 DNA: TGTGCCAGCAGCCCAGGGTTAGTGGGCACTGAAGCTTTCTTT

D gene: TRBD1
V gene: TRBV25-1
J gene: TRBJ2-2
clone size: few
CDR3 protein: CASSEAGQGKKYLAGELFF
CDR3 DNA: TGTGCCAGCAGTGAAGCCGGACAGGGGAAAAAGTACTTGGCCGGGGAGCTGTTTTTT

D gene: .
V gene: TRBV20-1
J gene: TRBJ2-5
clone size: .
CDR3 protein: CSARPRGLYQETQYF
CDR3 DNA: TGCAGTGCTAGACCCCGGGGGCTGTACCAAGAGACCCAGTACTTC

D gene: .
V gene: TRBV9
J gene: TRBJ2-1
clone size: .
CDR3 protein: CASSVEGNQNEQFF
CDR3 DNA: TGTGCCAGCAGCGTAGAGGGCAACCAAAATGAGCAGTTCTTC

D gene: .
V gene: TRBV2
J gene: TRBJ2-2
clone size: .
CDR3 protein: CASMDRVGTGELFF
CDR3 DNA: TGTGCCAGCATGGATCGAGTCGGGACCGGGGAGCTGTTTTTT

D gene: .
V gene: TRBV10-3
J gene: TRBJ1-1
clone size: .
CDR3 protein: CAIREGMGAFF
CDR3 DNA: TGTGCCATCAGGGAGGGTATGGGAGCTTTCTTT

D gene: .
V gene: TRBV20-1
J gene: TRBJ1-1
clone size: .
CDR3 protein: CSARLKYLNTEAFF
CDR3 DNA: TGCAGTGCTAGACTGAAATACTTGAACACTGAAGCTTTCTTT

D gene: .
V gene: TRBV24-1
J gene: TRBJ1-1
clone size: .
CDR3 protein: CATSGGTEAFF
CDR3 DNA: TGTGCCACCAGCGGAGGAACTGAAGCTTTCTTT

D gene: TRBD2
V gene: TRBV4-3
J gene: TRBJ2-2
clone size: .
CDR3 protein: CASSQQMVAGSYTGELFF
CDR3 DNA: TGCGCCAGCAGCCAACAAATGGTAGCGGGGTCGTACACCGGGGAGCTGTTTTTT

D gene: .
V gene: TRBV7-2
J gene: TRBJ2-1
clone size: .
CDR3 protein: CASSQTFEQFF
CDR3 DNA: TGTGCCAGCAGCCAAACCTTTGAGCAGTTCTTC

D gene: TRBD1
V gene: TRBV20-1
J gene: TRBJ1-2
clone size: many
CDR3 protein: CSARQGIDYGYTF
CDR3 DNA: TGCAGTGCCCGACAGGGAATAGACTATGGCTACACCTTC

D gene: TRBD2
V gene: TRBV12-3/TRBV12-4
J gene: TRBJ2-7
clone size: .
CDR3 protein: CASRRTSGTPRYF
CDR3 DNA: TGTGCCAGCAGACGGACTAGCGGGACCCCCCGGTACTTC

D gene: .
V gene: TRBV20-1
J gene: TRBJ2-4
clone size: .
CDR3 protein: CSAAPRGIQYF
CDR3 DNA: TGCAGTGCTGCCCCTAGGGGGATTCAGTACTTC

D gene: .
V gene: TRBV6-2/TRBV6-3
J gene: TRBJ2-2
clone size: .
CDR3 protein: CASSYPARAGTGELFF
CDR3 DNA: TGTGCCAGCAGTTACCCCGCCAGGGCGGGAACCGGGGAGCTGTTTTTT

D gene: .
V gene: TRBV18
J gene: TRBJ2-3
clone size: few
CDR3 protein: CASSPGSDTQYF
CDR3 DNA: TGTGCCAGCTCACCAGGGTCAGATACGCAGTATTTT

D gene: .
V gene: TRBV7-2
J gene: TRBJ1-6
clone size: .
CDR3 protein: CASKGQINSPLHF
CDR3 DNA: TGTGCCAGCAAAGGACAGATTAATTCACCCCTCCACTTT

D gene: TRBD1
V gene: TRBV4-3
J gene: TRBJ2-7
clone size: few
CDR3 protein: CASSQDMGQGREQYF
CDR3 DNA: TGCGCCAGCAGCCAAGATATGGGACAGGGGCGCGAGCAGTACTTC